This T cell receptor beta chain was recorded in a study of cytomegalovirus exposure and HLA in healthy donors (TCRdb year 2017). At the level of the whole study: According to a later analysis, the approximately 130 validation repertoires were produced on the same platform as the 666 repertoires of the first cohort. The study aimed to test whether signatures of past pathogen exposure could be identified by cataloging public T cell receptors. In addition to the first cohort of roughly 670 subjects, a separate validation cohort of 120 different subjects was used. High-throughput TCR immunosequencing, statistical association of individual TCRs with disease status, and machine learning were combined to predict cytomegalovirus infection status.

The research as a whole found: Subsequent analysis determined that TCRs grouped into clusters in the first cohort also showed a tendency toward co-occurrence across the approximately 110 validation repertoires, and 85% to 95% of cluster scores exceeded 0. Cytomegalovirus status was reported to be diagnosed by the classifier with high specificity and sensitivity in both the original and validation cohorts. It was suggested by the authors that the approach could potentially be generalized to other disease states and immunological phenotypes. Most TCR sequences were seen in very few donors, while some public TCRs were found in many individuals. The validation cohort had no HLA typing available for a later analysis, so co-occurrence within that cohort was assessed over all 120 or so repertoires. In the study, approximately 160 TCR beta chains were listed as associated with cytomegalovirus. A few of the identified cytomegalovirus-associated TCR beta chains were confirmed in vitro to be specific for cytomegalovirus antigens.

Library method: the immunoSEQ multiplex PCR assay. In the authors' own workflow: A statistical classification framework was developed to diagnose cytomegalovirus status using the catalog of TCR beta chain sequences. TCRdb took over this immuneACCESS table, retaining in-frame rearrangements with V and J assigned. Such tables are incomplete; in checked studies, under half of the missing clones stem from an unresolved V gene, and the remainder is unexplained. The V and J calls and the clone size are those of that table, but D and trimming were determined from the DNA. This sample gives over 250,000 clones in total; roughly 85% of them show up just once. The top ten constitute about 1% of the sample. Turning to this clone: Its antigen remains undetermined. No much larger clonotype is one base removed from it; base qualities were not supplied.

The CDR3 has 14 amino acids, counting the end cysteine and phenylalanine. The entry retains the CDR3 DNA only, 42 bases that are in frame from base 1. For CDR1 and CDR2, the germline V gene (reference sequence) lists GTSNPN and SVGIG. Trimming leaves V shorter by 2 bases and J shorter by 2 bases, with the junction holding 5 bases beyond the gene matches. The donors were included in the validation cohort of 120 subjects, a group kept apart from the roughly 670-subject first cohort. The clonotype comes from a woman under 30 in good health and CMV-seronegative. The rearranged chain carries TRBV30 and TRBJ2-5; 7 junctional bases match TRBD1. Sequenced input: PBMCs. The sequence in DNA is TGTGCCTGGAGTATAGGGGGCGGTCAAGAGACCCAGTACTTC. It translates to CAWSIGGGQETQYF.